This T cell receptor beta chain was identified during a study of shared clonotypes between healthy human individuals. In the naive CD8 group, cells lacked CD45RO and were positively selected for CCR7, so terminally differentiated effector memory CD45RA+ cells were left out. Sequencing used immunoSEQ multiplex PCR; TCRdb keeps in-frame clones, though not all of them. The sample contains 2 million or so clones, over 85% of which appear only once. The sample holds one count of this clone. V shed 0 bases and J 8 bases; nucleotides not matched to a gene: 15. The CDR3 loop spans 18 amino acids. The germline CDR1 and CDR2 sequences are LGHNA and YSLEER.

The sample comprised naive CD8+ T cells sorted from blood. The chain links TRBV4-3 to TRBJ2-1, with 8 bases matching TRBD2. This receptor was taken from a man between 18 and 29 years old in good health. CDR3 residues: CASSQELLAETNFDEQFF. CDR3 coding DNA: TGCGCCAGCAGCCAAGAATTACTAGCGGAGACCAATTTCGATGAGCAGTTCTTC.